The next 25 T cell receptor beta chains were all read from a single sample in a study of blood T cell repertoires in COVID-19. Sequencing used immunoSEQ multiplex PCR; TCRdb keeps in-frame clones, though not all of them. The table shows more than 95,000 clones, with roughly 72% occurring only once. Sequences were obtained from peripheral blood. The receptors stem from a man aged 60 to 69 with acute or convalescent COVID-19.

The chain employs TRBV5-6 and TRBJ1-2; 7 nucleotides line up with TRBD1. The CDR3 runs 12 residues. The V and J ends lost 4 bases and 6 bases, in that order; junction bases with no gene match: 3. Germline CDR1 and CDR2: SGHDT and YYEEEE. The CDR3 loop reads CASSLTGNGYTF. The CDR3 DNA follows: TGTGCCAGCAGCCTGACAGGGAATGGCTACACCTTC.

This clone was seen a single time. This sequence joins TRBV3-1 (or the pseudogene TRBV3-2) and TRBJ2-3; possible D gene TRBD2, 6 bases. The CDR3 consists of 16 residues. The germline V and J ends were trimmed by 0 bases and 1 base, with 11 bases remaining between them. Germline values: CDR1 LGHDT, CDR2 YNNKEL (reference sequence). This CDR3 reads CASSQDGVAGTDTQYF. The CDR3 DNA reads as TGTGCCAGCAGCCAAGATGGGGTAGCGGGCACAGATACGCAGTATTTT.

This sequence joins TRBV30 and TRBJ1-2, with TRBD1 identical over 10 bases. Germline-derived CDR1 and CDR2 are GTSNPN and SVGIG (reference sequence). There are 18 residues in the CDR3. V gave up 2 bases and J gave up 0 bases; unmatched junction bases: 12. The DNA for the CDR3 is TGTGCCTGGAGTTCCTTCGGGACAGGGGCCCCTACTAACTATGGCTACACCTTC. Encoded protein: CAWSSFGTGAPTNYGYTF.

Notes on this clone: At one end the junction does not follow the germline gene, possibly because of a read error. The chain has TRBV6-2 or TRBV6-3 and TRBJ1-1; 9 bases align to TRBD1. This CDR3 comprises 14 residues. The germline CDR1 and CDR2 sequences are MNHEY and SVGEGT. This CDR3 reads CASIYGTGITEAFF. The CDR3 DNA reads TGTGCCAGCATTTACGGGACAGGGATTACTGAAGCTTTCTTT.

The V call is TRBV10-3, the J call TRBJ1-1; D is unclear. This CDR3 has 13 residues. In germline, CDR1 is ENHRY, CDR2 SYGVKD. The V end lost 2 bases, the J end lost 3 bases, and 7 bases lay between the germline ends. CDR3 region: CAISENRYTEAFF. CDR3 nucleotide sequence: TGTGCCATCAGTGAGAACAGATACACTGAAGCTTTCTTT.

In this sample, this clone turned up a few times. V gene TRBV6-1 combines with J gene TRBJ1-5; unclear D gene. V shed 0 bases and J shed 5 bases, with 14 bases lying between them. Germline loops: CDR1 MNHNS, CDR2 SASEGT. The CDR3 has 16 residues. The CDR3 sequence: CASSEAISREDQPQHF. CDR3 in DNA: TGTGCCAGCAGTGAAGCGATTTCTCGGGAAGATCAGCCCCAGCATTTT.

CDR3: CAWSYGVYTEAFF. The CDR3 DNA sequence: TGTGCCTGGTCCTACGGGGTCTACACTGAAGCTTTCTTT. The rearrangement joins TRBV30 to TRBJ1-1; D not resolved. V was trimmed by 5 bases and J by 3 bases, leaving 13 bases between them. The CDR3 runs 13 residues. Germline V gene data show CDR1 as GTSNPN and CDR2 as SVGIG (reference sequence).

V and J are TRBV5-1 and TRBJ2-3, with D perhaps TRBD1 (5 bases). The CDR3 extends over 13 amino acids. CDR1 is SGHRS, CDR2 YFSETQ, per germline. V was clipped by 4 bases and J by 4 bases, with 10 bases between them. The CDR3 DNA reads TGCGCCAGCAGCAACCAGGGCCCAGATACGCAGTATTTT. It is translated as CASSNQGPDTQYF.

This chain's CDR3 is CATSDSGQGVTEAFF. The DNA of the CDR3 is TGTGCCACCAGTGACTCTGGACAGGGGGTGACTGAAGCTTTCTTT. The chain joins TRBV24-1 to TRBJ1-1, with TRBD1 matching over 10 bases. There are 15 residues in the CDR3. J lost 5 bases, V lost 4 bases, and 6 bases had no gene match. Per germline, CDR1 KGHDR and CDR2 SFDVKD.

The J gene is TRBJ2-3, the V gene TRBV24-1; unclear D gene. The CDR3 has 13 residues. The germline V and J ends were trimmed by 7 bases and 3 bases, with 10 bases remaining between them. Germline V gives CDR1 KGHDR, CDR2 SFDVKD. This CDR3 reads CATSHSSTDTQYF. For the CDR3, the DNA is TGTGCCACCAGCCACAGTTCTACAGATACGCAGTATTTT.

This sequence joins TRBV3-1 (or the pseudogene TRBV3-2) and TRBJ1-1; no clear D. V lost 2 bases, J lost 11 bases, and 18 bases lay in between. Germline V CDR1 and CDR2: LGHDT, YNNKEL (reference sequence). This CDR3 has 14 amino acids. The CDR3 region is CASSQKGSQVRAFF. The CDR3, as DNA: TGTGCCAGCAGCCAAAAAGGGAGTCAAGTTCGGGCTTTCTTT.

CDR3: CASSYLPRDRVLTDTQYF. The CDR3 region has the DNA TGTGCCAGCAGCTACCTACCCCGGGACAGGGTATTAACAGATACGCAGTATTTT. The chain combines TRBV11-2 with TRBJ2-3; 9 bases are shared with TRBD1. Germline trimming cut 4 bases from V and 3 bases from J; bases unmatched to any gene: 14. Germline V lookup: CDR1 SGHAT, CDR2 FQNNGV. This CDR3 region has 18 residues.

Written as DNA, the CDR3 is TGTGCCAGCAGCTTGACCAGACAGGCCAGCGGAGGCTACACCTTC. It encodes CASSLTRQASGGYTF. The V gene is TRBV5-4, the J gene TRBJ1-2; tentatively, D is TRBD1 (6 bases). CDR3 size: 15 residues. Germline V gene sequence: CDR1 SGHNT, CDR2 YYREEE (reference sequence). V lost 1 base and J lost 8, with 18 bases in between.

The genes are TRBV6-1 and TRBJ1-2; D is ambiguous. CDR3 length equals 16 residues. The germline CDR1 and CDR2 sequences are MNHNS and SASEGT. Between the trimmed V and J ends, which lost 0 bases and 6 bases, there was a span of 17 bases. CDR3 region: CASSEARQLLKNGYTF. The CDR3 coding sequence is TGTGCCAGCAGTGAAGCGCGGCAGTTACTGAAGAATGGCTACACCTTC.

This clone was recorded once. The V gene is TRBV18, the J gene TRBJ2-7; 12 nucleotides line up with TRBD2. Per germline, CDR1 KGHSH and CDR2 LQKENI. The CDR3 contains 17 residues. V shed 1 base and J 2 bases; nucleotides not matched to a gene: 6. For the CDR3, the DNA is TGTGCCAGCTCACCACTAGGACTAGCGGGGAACACCTACGAGCAGTACTTC. This encodes CASSPLGLAGNTYEQYF.

V gene TRBV6-1 combines with J gene TRBJ1-2, with a tentative D call TRBD1 (6 bases). V lost 0 bases to trimming and J lost 5 bases, with 16 bases between them. This CDR3 is built from 16 residues. Germline assignment: CDR1 MNHNS and CDR2 SASEGT. CDR3 coding DNA: TGTGCCAGCAGTGAAGCGCTAGGGGCAGGGGTTTATGGCTACACCTTC. It codes for CASSEALGAGVYGYTF.

The CDR3 DNA sequence: TGCGCCAGCAGCTTGCAGGGGATGGATTCACCCCTCCACTTT. It codes for CASSLQGMDSPLHF. The chain is built from TRBV5-1 and TRBJ1-6; a possible D gene is TRBD1 (6 bases). The length of the CDR3 is 14 residues. The germline CDR1 and CDR2 sequences are SGHRS and YFSETQ. The V end lost 1 base, the J end lost 8 bases, and 10 bases lay between the germline ends.

The chain links TRBV30 to TRBJ1-5; the match to TRBD1 covers 8 bases. Germline CDR1 reads GTSNPN; CDR2 reads SVGIG (reference sequence). The ends lost 2 bases at V and 6 bases at J; junction bases unmatched: 12. The CDR3 spans 16 residues. The CDR3 DNA sequence: TGTGCCTGGAGTTTTGGGGCAGGGGGCTTATTTCAGCCCCAGCATTTT. This gives the protein CAWSFGAGGLFQPQHF.

This chain joins TRBV5-1 and TRBJ2-7; 11 nucleotides line up with TRBD2. The CDR3 covers 16 residues. The ends lost 3 bases at V and 4 bases at J; junction bases unmatched: 9. CDR1 and CDR2 (germline): SGHRS, YFSETQ. The CDR3 sequence is CASSSGLAVDIYEQYF. The CDR3, as DNA: TGCGCCAGCAGCTCGGGACTAGCGGTGGACATTTACGAGCAGTACTTC.

This clone was seen repeatedly, ten times or more. DNA for the CDR3: TGCGCCAGCAGCCAACTAACAGGGGTGAATCAGCCCCAGCATTTT. It codes for CASSQLTGVNQPQHF. This chain connects TRBV4-1 to TRBJ1-5; 7 nucleotides agree with TRBD1. This CDR3 is 15 amino acids long. J gave up 4 bases and V 2 bases, and 5 bases lay outside the gene matches. Germline loops: CDR1 MGHRA, CDR2 YSYEKL.

The chain carries TRBV20-1 and TRBJ1-5; 7 bases match TRBD1. The trim removed 3 bases at V and 7 bases at J, leaving 12 bases unmatched. The CDR3 is 15 amino acids. The germline V gene has CDR1 DFQATT and CDR2 SNEGSKA (reference sequence). CDR3 sequence reads: CSASYGQGVNQPQHF. In nucleotides, the CDR3 is TGCAGTGCTAGTTATGGGCAGGGGGTGAACCAGCCCCAGCATTTT.

DNA for the CDR3: TGTGCCAGTAGGAAGAGGCTAGCGGGAGAAGATGAGCAGTTCTTC. This translates into CASRKRLAGEDEQFF. The rearrangement uses TRBV19 and TRBJ2-1, with TRBD2 matching 10 bases. Per germline, CDR1 LNHDA and CDR2 SQIVND (reference sequence). CDR3 length: 15 amino acids. The J segment lost 8 bases and the V segment lost 6 bases, leaving 10 bases of the junction unmatched.

This clone occurred a few times. The gene calls are TRBV5-1 and TRBJ1-1; a weak D match, TRBD1 (6 bases). Germline V gene lookup returns CDR1 SGHRS and CDR2 YFSETQ. The length of the CDR3 is 15 residues. Trimming removed 0 bases from V and 11 bases from J, with 20 bases in between. CDR3 loop: CASSLADYRDTGAFF. Here the CDR3 DNA reads TGCGCCAGCAGCTTGGCAGATTACCGGGACACGGGGGCTTTCTTT.

The rearrangement uses TRBV6-5 and TRBJ2-4, with 11 nucleotides matching TRBD2. This CDR3 spans 14 amino acids. J gave up 6 bases and V 5 bases, and 3 bases lay outside the gene matches. Germline V lookup: CDR1 MNHEY, CDR2 SVGAGI. The CDR3 nucleotides are TGTGCCAGCAGTACTGGGACTAGCGGAAACATTCAGTACTTC. Protein: CASSTGTSGNIQYF.

This clone was found many times. V usage is TRBV7-6 and J usage is TRBJ2-7; maybe TRBD2 (5 bases). The CDR3 is made up of 12 amino acids. The ends were cut back, 4 bases at V and 5 bases at J, with 9 bases in the middle. CDR1 and CDR2 from the germline V gene are SGHVS and FNYEAQ. CDR3 bases: TGTGCCAGCAGCTACAGCGGCAACGAGCAGTACTTC. Protein: CASSYSGNEQYF.